This TCR beta chain was observed in a study of blood T cell repertoires in COVID-19. V lost 5 bases and J lost 3, with 15 bases in between. This CDR3 is 14 amino acids long. CDR1 SGHNT and CDR2 YYREEE come from the germline V gene (reference sequence). Per the study methods: Nucleated cell number was recorded as an estimate derived from reference gene primer amplification. Libraries were prepared by immunoSEQ multiplex PCR; TCRdb keeps only in-frame clonotypes and omits some of them. V, J and clone size were drawn from that table, and D and trimming were deduced from the DNA. The data hold under 300,000 clones, with 88% observed a single time.

This chain connects TRBV5-4 to TRBJ2-7; tentative D call: TRBD1 (6 bases). Sequencing was done on a sample of PBMCs or T cells enriched from blood (not recorded which). The clonotype originates from a woman aged 40-49 years who had been exposed to COVID-19. CDR3: CASSSKTGDYEQYF. The CDR3 nucleotides read TGTGCCAGCAGTTCAAAGACAGGAGACTACGAGCAGTACTTC.